A selection of T cell receptor beta chains follows, all from one sample in a study of OX40 agonist ivuxolimab in advanced cancers. Clones were sequenced by immunoSEQ multiplex PCR, and TCRdb holds only the in-frame ones, with some missing. The profile shows about 55,000 clones, more than 70% of them singletons. The sample here was CD4+ or CD8+ T cells sorted from blood, taken in a trial of the OX40 agonist ivuxolimab. These TCRs come from an adult with an advanced solid tumor such as melanoma, head and neck, liver or kidney cancer. Both conserved end residues are part of each CDR3. Each record gives: V gene, CDR3 length, clone size, D gene, J gene, CDR3 protein, CDR3 DNA. D genes are given only for firm matches. Clone size is stated in some rows and not others, as once, few, many or a class when expanded.

v_gene: TRBV7-2; len: 15; abundance: few; d_gene: TRBD1; j_gene: TRBJ1-1; CDR3aa: CASSPQGQLNTEAFF; CDR3nt: TGTGCCAGCAGCCCACAGGGACAGCTTAACACTGAAGCTTTCTTT
v_gene: TRBV7-9; len: 16; abundance: NA; d_gene: TRBD2; j_gene: TRBJ2-2; CDR3aa: CASSFFLAGGTGELFF; CDR3nt: TGTGCCAGCAGCTTTTTCCTAGCGGGAGGGACCGGGGAGCTGTTTTTT
v_gene: TRBV19; len: 10; abundance: NA; d_gene: NA; j_gene: TRBJ2-1; CDR3aa: CASGVNEQFF; CDR3nt: TGTGCCAGTGGGGTCAATGAGCAGTTCTTC
v_gene: TRBV6-1; len: 10; abundance: NA; d_gene: NA; j_gene: TRBJ2-1; CDR3aa: CASRGSEQFF; CDR3nt: TGTGCCAGTAGGGGTAGTGAGCAGTTCTTC
v_gene: TRBV7-3; len: 16; abundance: NA; d_gene: NA; j_gene: TRBJ2-1; CDR3aa: CASSLNRGGVYNEQFF; CDR3nt: TGTGCCAGCAGCCTGAATAGGGGGGGAGTTTACAATGAGCAGTTCTTC
v_gene: TRBV30; len: 12; abundance: NA; d_gene: NA; j_gene: TRBJ2-5; CDR3aa: CAWKDIQETQYF; CDR3nt: TGTGCCTGGAAAGACATCCAAGAGACCCAGTACTTC
v_gene: TRBV7-3; len: 13; abundance: NA; d_gene: NA; j_gene: TRBJ1-5; CDR3aa: CASSFQEGQPQHF; CDR3nt: TGTGCCAGCAGCTTTCAGGAGGGGCAGCCCCAGCATTTT
v_gene: TRBV6-6; len: 15; abundance: NA; d_gene: NA; j_gene: TRBJ1-3; CDR3aa: CASSYSKGHGNTIYF; CDR3nt: TGTGCCAGCAGTTACTCGAAGGGTCACGGAAACACCATATATTTT
v_gene: TRBV11-2; len: 13; abundance: NA; d_gene: NA; j_gene: TRBJ2-4; CDR3aa: CASSSGAKNIQYF; CDR3nt: TGTGCCAGCAGCTCAGGCGCCAAAAACATTCAGTACTTC
v_gene: TRBV29-1; len: 13; abundance: NA; d_gene: TRBD2; j_gene: TRBJ2-7; CDR3aa: CSVGRSGRGEQYF; CDR3nt: TGCAGCGTTGGACGTAGCGGGAGAGGCGAGCAGTACTTC
v_gene: TRBV7-9; len: 14; abundance: once; d_gene: TRBD2; j_gene: TRBJ2-4; CDR3aa: CASSFGGSKNIQYF; CDR3nt: TGTGCCAGCAGCTTTGGCGGGAGTAAAAACATTCAGTACTTC
v_gene: TRBV6-1; len: 13; abundance: NA; d_gene: NA; j_gene: TRBJ1-2; CDR3aa: CASSEGWEDGYTF; CDR3nt: TGTGCCAGCAGTGAGGGTTGGGAGGATGGCTACACCTTC
v_gene: TRBV7-2; len: 15; abundance: NA; d_gene: NA; j_gene: TRBJ2-2; CDR3aa: CASSIAQRRTGELFF; CDR3nt: TGTGCCAGCAGCATTGCCCAGAGGAGAACCGGGGAGCTGTTTTTT
v_gene: TRBV7-8; len: 11; abundance: NA; d_gene: NA; j_gene: TRBJ2-5; CDR3aa: CASTQWAGLYF; CDR3nt: TGTGCCAGCACCCAGTGGGCAGGGCTGTACTTC
v_gene: TRBV10-3; len: 14; abundance: once; d_gene: NA; j_gene: TRBJ2-7; CDR3aa: CAAKEAGTFYEQYF; CDR3nt: TGTGCCGCCAAAGAGGCAGGGACCTTCTACGAGCAGTACTTC
v_gene: TRBV19; len: 14; abundance: NA; d_gene: NA; j_gene: TRBJ1-4; CDR3aa: CASSIDRSGEKLFF; CDR3nt: TGTGCCAGTAGTATAGATCGGTCGGGTGAAAAACTGTTTTTT
v_gene: TRBV5-1; len: 16; abundance: few; d_gene: TRBD1; j_gene: TRBJ2-3; CDR3aa: CASEDTGTGGTDTQYF; CDR3nt: TGCGCCAGCGAAGACACCGGGACAGGGGGCACAGATACGCAGTATTTT
v_gene: TRBV6-1; len: 13; abundance: NA; d_gene: NA; j_gene: TRBJ1-5; CDR3aa: CASSDRGNQPQHF; CDR3nt: TGTGCCAGCAGTGACAGGGGCAATCAGCCCCAGCATTTT
v_gene: TRBV30; len: 14; abundance: NA; d_gene: TRBD1; j_gene: TRBJ1-6; CDR3aa: CAWRTGPLDSPLHF; CDR3nt: TGTGCCTGGAGGACAGGGCCCTTGGATTCACCCCTCCACTTT
v_gene: TRBV18; len: 14; abundance: few; d_gene: NA; j_gene: TRBJ2-7; CDR3aa: CASSSGTHTYEQYF; CDR3nt: TGTGCCAGCTCATCCGGGACTCACACCTACGAGCAGTACTTC
v_gene: TRBV6-1; len: 15; abundance: NA; d_gene: NA; j_gene: TRBJ1-1; CDR3aa: CASSDLGRMNTEAFF; CDR3nt: TGTGCCAGCAGTGACCTGGGCCGGATGAACACTGAAGCTTTCTTT
v_gene: TRBV19; len: 15; abundance: NA; d_gene: TRBD1; j_gene: TRBJ1-2; CDR3aa: CASSVDRGENYGYTF; CDR3nt: TGTGCCAGTAGTGTCGACAGGGGCGAGAACTATGGCTACACCTTC
v_gene: TRBV5-8; len: 19; abundance: NA; d_gene: NA; j_gene: TRBJ1-1; CDR3aa: CASTWRWNLRKNMNTEAFF; CDR3nt: TGTGCCAGCACCTGGCGGTGGAATCTCAGAAAAAACATGAACACTGAAGCTTTCTTT
v_gene: TRBV7-2; len: 13; abundance: NA; d_gene: NA; j_gene: TRBJ2-5; CDR3aa: CASSSETEGTQYF; CDR3nt: TGTGCCAGCAGCTCCGAAACCGAGGGGACCCAGTACTTC
v_gene: TRBV30; len: 16; abundance: NA; d_gene: TRBD1; j_gene: TRBJ1-2; CDR3aa: CAWSTPSGTGHYGYTF; CDR3nt: TGTGCCTGGAGTACACCTTCCGGGACAGGGCACTATGGCTACACCTTC
v_gene: TRBV19; len: 14; abundance: NA; d_gene: NA; j_gene: TRBJ2-3; CDR3aa: CASSISVGTDTQYF; CDR3nt: TGTGCCAGTAGTATAAGCGTCGGCACAGATACGCAGTATTTT
v_gene: TRBV5-8; len: 15; abundance: NA; d_gene: NA; j_gene: TRBJ2-6; CDR3aa: CASTGQSAGANVLTF; CDR3nt: TGTGCCAGCACCGGCCAGAGCGCTGGGGCCAACGTCCTGACTTTC
v_gene: TRBV5-1; len: 13; abundance: few; d_gene: NA; j_gene: TRBJ2-3; CDR3aa: CASSLAVLDTQYF; CDR3nt: TGCGCCAGCAGCTTGGCGGTCTTAGATACGCAGTATTTT
v_gene: TRBV11-3; len: 15; abundance: NA; d_gene: TRBD2; j_gene: TRBJ2-1; CDR3aa: CASSLVGRADNEQFF; CDR3nt: TGTGCCAGCAGCTTAGTTGGGAGGGCCGACAATGAGCAGTTCTTC
v_gene: TRBV6-1; len: 15; abundance: NA; d_gene: TRBD2; j_gene: TRBJ2-5; CDR3aa: CASSGSSGRLETQYF; CDR3nt: TGTGCCAGCAGTGGCAGTAGCGGGAGGTTGGAGACCCAGTACTTC
v_gene: TRBV19; len: 15; abundance: NA; d_gene: NA; j_gene: TRBJ2-7; CDR3aa: CASSIEAGSTYEQYF; CDR3nt: TGTGCCAGTAGTATAGAGGCAGGGTCCACCTACGAGCAGTACTTC
v_gene: TRBV4-3; len: 17; abundance: NA; d_gene: TRBD2; j_gene: TRBJ2-3; CDR3aa: CASSQAAISGNSDTQYF; CDR3nt: TGCGCCAGCAGCCAAGCGGCGATTAGCGGGAACTCAGATACGCAGTATTTT
v_gene: TRBV4-3; len: 14; abundance: NA; d_gene: NA; j_gene: TRBJ1-3; CDR3aa: CASSRDLGGNTIYF; CDR3nt: TGCGCCAGCAGTCGGGACTTAGGCGGAAACACCATATATTTT